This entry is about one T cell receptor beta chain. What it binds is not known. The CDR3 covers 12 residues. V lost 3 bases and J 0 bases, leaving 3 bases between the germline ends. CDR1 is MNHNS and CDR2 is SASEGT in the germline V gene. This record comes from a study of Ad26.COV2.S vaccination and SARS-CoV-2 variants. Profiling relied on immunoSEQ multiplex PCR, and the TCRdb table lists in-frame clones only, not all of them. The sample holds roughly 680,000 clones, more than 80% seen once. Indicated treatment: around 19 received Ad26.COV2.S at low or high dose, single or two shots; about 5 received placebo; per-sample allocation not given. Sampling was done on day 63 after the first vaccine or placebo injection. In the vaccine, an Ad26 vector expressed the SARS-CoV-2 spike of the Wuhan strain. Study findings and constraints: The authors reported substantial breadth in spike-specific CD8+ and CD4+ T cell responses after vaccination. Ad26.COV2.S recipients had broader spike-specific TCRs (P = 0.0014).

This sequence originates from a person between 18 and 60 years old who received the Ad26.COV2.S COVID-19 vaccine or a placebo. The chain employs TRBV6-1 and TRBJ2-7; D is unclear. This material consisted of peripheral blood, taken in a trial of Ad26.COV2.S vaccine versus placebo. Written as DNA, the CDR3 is TGTGCCAGCAGTGATCCCTCCTACGAGCAGTACTTC. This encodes CASSDPSYEQYF.